A selection of T cell receptor beta chains follows, all from one sample in a study of Ad26.COV2.S vaccination and SARS-CoV-2 variants. Clones were read by immunoSEQ multiplex PCR, and TCRdb kept only the in-frame ones, dropping some. Among fewer than 500,000 clones, roughly 89% were seen once, and the ten largest hold 2.5%. The source material was peripheral blood, sampled in a trial of Ad26.COV2.S vaccine versus placebo. The source of these receptors is a person between 18 and 59 years old who received the Ad26.COV2.S COVID-19 vaccine or a placebo. The CDR3 runs from the conserved cysteine through the conserved F or W. D genes are given only for firm matches. Clone size is given for some rows only: seen once, a few or many times, or a class if the clone is expanded.

d_gene: .
abundance: .
v_gene: TRBV4-2
j_gene: TRBJ2-2
CDR3nt: TGTGCCAGCAGCCGGGTGGGGGACGCGAACACCGGGGAGCTGTTTTTT
CDR3aa: CASSRVGDANTGELFF

d_gene: .
abundance: .
v_gene: TRBV19
j_gene: TRBJ2-2
CDR3nt: TGTGCCAGTAGTTGGAGACCTTGGGCTGAGACCGGGGAGCTGTTTTTT
CDR3aa: CASSWRPWAETGELFF

d_gene: .
abundance: .
v_gene: TRBV15
j_gene: TRBJ1-1
CDR3nt: TGTGCCACCAGAGGTCCAGGGGAAGCTTTCTTT
CDR3aa: CATRGPGEAFF

d_gene: .
abundance: .
v_gene: TRBV19
j_gene: TRBJ1-2
CDR3nt: TGTGCCAGTAGTCAAGTCGGCAGGGGAGGCTACACCTTC
CDR3aa: CASSQVGRGGYTF

d_gene: .
abundance: .
v_gene: TRBV5-6
j_gene: TRBJ1-6
CDR3nt: TGTGCCAGCAGCTTTGGGGGACCCTTTCGCGGGGGTTCACCCCTCCACTTT
CDR3aa: CASSFGGPFRGGSPLHF

d_gene: .
abundance: .
v_gene: TRBV13
j_gene: TRBJ1-1
CDR3nt: TGTGCCAGCAGCTTAGGGGGGCCTGAAGCTTTCTTT
CDR3aa: CASSLGGPEAFF

d_gene: .
abundance: .
v_gene: TRBV5-1
j_gene: TRBJ1-4
CDR3nt: TGCGCCAGCGCGCGGCAGGAAGGCGAAAAACTGTTTTTT
CDR3aa: CASARQEGEKLFF

d_gene: .
abundance: .
v_gene: TRBV5-4
j_gene: TRBJ1-1
CDR3nt: TGTGCCAGCAGTCCTCGGCAGGGGTGGGTGCTCAAATCGAACACTGAAGCTTTCTTT
CDR3aa: CASSPRQGWVLKSNTEAFF

d_gene: .
abundance: .
v_gene: TRBV2
j_gene: TRBJ2-3
CDR3nt: TGTGCCTCGACCCCTTCCGCGGGGTGGACAGATACGCAGTATTTT
CDR3aa: CASTPSAGWTDTQYF

d_gene: TRBD1
abundance: .
v_gene: TRBV7-8
j_gene: TRBJ1-4
CDR3nt: TGTGCCAGCAGCTTAGATCCGGGACAGGGGGATGAAAAACTGTTTTTT
CDR3aa: CASSLDPGQGDEKLFF

d_gene: .
abundance: .
v_gene: TRBV5-6
j_gene: TRBJ1-1
CDR3nt: TGTGCCAGCAGCTTGTTAAACAGCCAAGACACTGAAGCTTTCTTT
CDR3aa: CASSLLNSQDTEAFF

d_gene: TRBD2
abundance: .
v_gene: TRBV15
j_gene: TRBJ2-5
CDR3nt: TGTGCCACCAGCAGAGGTCGGGGGGGTACTAGTTCGCCCGAGACCCAGTACTTC
CDR3aa: CATSRGRGGTSSPETQYF

d_gene: .
abundance: .
v_gene: TRBV5-6
j_gene: TRBJ1-4
CDR3nt: TGTGCCAGCGGGGGTGGAGGGGCACGAGAAAAACTGTTTTTT
CDR3aa: CASGGGGAREKLFF

d_gene: TRBD2
abundance: once
v_gene: TRBV2
j_gene: TRBJ2-3
CDR3nt: TGTGCCAGCAAGCTAGGACTAGCAGGCTCGGCAGATACGCAGTATTTT
CDR3aa: CASKLGLAGSADTQYF

d_gene: .
abundance: .
v_gene: TRBV13
j_gene: TRBJ2-3
CDR3nt: TGTGCCAGCAGCCTCCGAGGAACAGATACGCAGTATTTT
CDR3aa: CASSLRGTDTQYF

d_gene: .
abundance: .
v_gene: TRBV16
j_gene: TRBJ2-3
CDR3nt: TGTGCCAGCAGCCAACGGGACATTGATACGCAGTATTTT
CDR3aa: CASSQRDIDTQYF

d_gene: .
abundance: .
v_gene: TRBV9
j_gene: TRBJ1-5
CDR3nt: TGTGCCAGCAGCGGCCAGGGTTCTGGCAATCAGCCCCAGCATTTT
CDR3aa: CASSGQGSGNQPQHF

d_gene: .
abundance: .
v_gene: TRBV7-2
j_gene: TRBJ1-1
CDR3nt: TGTGCCAGCAGCTTAGGCCATCCAAAACTGAACACTGAAGCTTTCTTT
CDR3aa: CASSLGHPKLNTEAFF

d_gene: TRBD2
abundance: .
v_gene: TRBV4-2
j_gene: TRBJ2-3
CDR3nt: TGTGCCAGCAGCCATGCTCAGACTAGCGGGGTTCGCACAGATACGCAGTATTTT
CDR3aa: CASSHAQTSGVRTDTQYF

d_gene: TRBD2
abundance: .
v_gene: TRBV10-3
j_gene: TRBJ2-3
CDR3nt: TGTGCCCATGGGCTAGCGGGGGGAGATACGCAGTATTTT
CDR3aa: CAHGLAGGDTQYF

d_gene: .
abundance: few
v_gene: TRBV7-9
j_gene: TRBJ2-7
CDR3nt: TGTGCCAGCAGCTTAGCGGGAACTCAATGGTACTTC
CDR3aa: CASSLAGTQWYF

d_gene: TRBD1
abundance: .
v_gene: TRBV5-5
j_gene: TRBJ1-1
CDR3nt: TGTGCCAGCAGCTTTCAGGGGGCGAGGACTGAAGCTTTCTTT
CDR3aa: CASSFQGARTEAFF

d_gene: TRBD1
abundance: .
v_gene: TRBV5-1
j_gene: TRBJ1-2
CDR3nt: TGCGCCAGCAGCTTGTTCGGACAGGGCCTGGGCTACACCTTC
CDR3aa: CASSLFGQGLGYTF

d_gene: .
abundance: few
v_gene: TRBV24-1
j_gene: TRBJ1-2
CDR3nt: TGTGCCACCAGTGATTTGGCGGTTGGCTACACCTTC
CDR3aa: CATSDLAVGYTF

d_gene: TRBD1
abundance: many
v_gene: TRBV30
j_gene: TRBJ2-1
CDR3nt: TGTGCCTGGAGCCTGGACAGGGGGCCCTACAATGAGCAGTTCTTC
CDR3aa: CAWSLDRGPYNEQFF

d_gene: .
abundance: .
v_gene: TRBV15
j_gene: TRBJ2-1
CDR3nt: TGTGCCACCAGCATGAACGGATTTTACAATGAGCAGTTCTTC
CDR3aa: CATSMNGFYNEQFF